This T cell receptor (beta chain) was recovered during a study of blood T cell repertoires in COVID-19. About the study: Sources were T cells, B-cell-depleted T cells, or PBMCs; the material itself was cDNA or gDNA.

Original processing methods: The authors estimated nucleated cell counts from reference gene primer amplification. The table came from immunoSEQ multiplex PCR; TCRdb's copy has only in-frame clones and leaves some out. The V and J calls and clone size are taken from that table; D and trimming were inferred from the DNA. Seen here are around 250,000 clones, about 82% observed once, and the top ten hold 9% to 15%. The sample consisted of peripheral blood. This receptor was taken from an elderly man with acute or convalescent COVID-19.

The CDR3 reads CASSGQGSQPQHF. The DNA of the CDR3 is TGTGCCAGCAGTGGACAGGGGAGTCAGCCCCAGCATTTT. V usage is TRBV25-1 and J usage is TRBJ1-5; 8 positions agree with TRBD1. Per germline, CDR1 MGHDK and CDR2 SYGVNS. CDR3 length: 13 residues. Trimming removed 4 bases from V and 6 bases from J; junction bases left unmatched: 2.